This is a list of T cell receptor beta chains from one sample in a study of blood T cells in healthy people across ages. TCRdb used MiXCR to reprocess the 5' RACE reads, holding one entry per CDR3 protein. The sample carries 1,800,000 or so distinct CDR3 sequences, 30% to 40% recorded once. The material sequenced was blood. Source of these receptors: a human donor in good health. The CDR3 runs from the conserved cysteine through the conserved F or W. The order of the fields is J gene, clone size, D gene, V gene, CDR3 protein. D genes are given only for firm matches. Size is omitted from some rows. Given values are once, few, many or a class for expanded clones.

TRBJ1-2	NA	NA	TRBV7-9	CASSTARRRGYTF
TRBJ1-1	few	NA	TRBV4-2	CASSQVGSGTEAFF
TRBJ2-5	few	NA	TRBV12-5	CASGLGSQGRQETQYF
TRBJ2-5	NA	NA	TRBV3-1	CASSQPPGRGPETQYF
TRBJ1-2	few	TRBD1	TRBV27	CASSDRARGYTF
TRBJ2-7	NA	NA	TRBV6-5	CASSYSRGVQYF
TRBJ1-2	NA	NA	TRBV29-1	CSVGLRLDGYTF
TRBJ1-2	NA	NA	TRBV3-1	CASSQDIRGVYGYTF
TRBJ1-4	few	NA	TRBV19	CASSTHRGLNEKLFF
TRBJ2-3	once	TRBD2	TRBV6-2/TRBV6-3	CASSYLAGGDTQYF
TRBJ2-5	few	NA	TRBV4-2	CASSPRPRGETQYF
TRBJ2-3	few	TRBD2	TRBV5-4	CASSPRLAGTPPQYF
TRBJ2-3	NA	NA	TRBV28	CASSFFRVDTQYF
TRBJ2-7	NA	NA	TRBV11-2	CASSPWSEGEQYF
TRBJ2-1	few	TRBD1	TRBV12-3/TRBV12-4	CASGTGGPYNEQFF
TRBJ2-5	NA	NA	TRBV18	CASSPSAGGDEQETQYF
TRBJ2-1	many	TRBD2	TRBV5-1	CASSPRLAGGYSYNEQFF
TRBJ2-1	few	NA	TRBV29-1	CSAHREGNEQFF
TRBJ1-6	NA	TRBD1	TRBV28	CASSTDGRWDRYYNSPLHF